The rows below give T cell receptor beta chains drawn from one sample of a study of blood T cell repertoires in COVID-19. Only in-frame clones appear in the TCRdb table, and some are missing; sequencing was by immunoSEQ multiplex PCR. The sample has some 100,000 clones, approximately 74% seen once; the top ten hold 3.9%. Sequenced: peripheral blood. Source of these receptors: a man between 70 and 80 years old with COVID-19, enrolled during active disease. Each CDR3 is given with its conserved first and last residue. The D gene is left open where the match is weak. Some rows mark clone size as missing; the rest say once, few, many or name a class of expanded clone.

TRBJ2-7 | . | TRBV6-1 | TRBD2 | TGTGCCAGCAGTGAAGGGACTAGCGGGAGGTACGAGCAGTACTTC | CASSEGTSGRYEQYF
TRBJ2-1 | . | TRBV7-8 | TRBD1 | TGTGCCAGCAGCTTAGCTGGGACAGGGATCAATGAGCAGTTCTTC | CASSLAGTGINEQFF
TRBJ1-3 | . | TRBV28 | . | TGTGCCACCGGAGGCGGGGGAAACACCATATATTTT | CATGGGGNTIYF
TRBJ2-7 | . | TRBV11-2 | . | TGTGCCAGCAGCTCCCTATACGAGCAGTACTTC | CASSSLYEQYF
TRBJ2-5 | . | TRBV5-1 | TRBD1 | TGCGCCAGCAGCGCGGACAGGGTGGAGACCCAGTACTTC | CASSADRVETQYF
TRBJ2-2 | . | TRBV6-2/TRBV6-3 | TRBD2 | TGTGCCAGCAGTTGGTCTAGCGGGAGGGCGAACACCGGGGAGCTGTTTTTT | CASSWSSGRANTGELFF
TRBJ1-6 | . | TRBV11-2 | . | TGTGCCAGCAGCTTAGGAACAGGGCACTCACCCCTCCACTTT | CASSLGTGHSPLHF
TRBJ2-1 | once | TRBV6-5 | . | TGTGCCAGCAGTTATCCCAGCGGACGTTACAATGAGCAGTTCTTC | CASSYPSGRYNEQFF
TRBJ1-4 | . | TRBV19 | TRBD1 | TGTGCCAGTAGTGCCCGGGACAGGACAGTAAAACTGTTTTTT | CASSARDRTVKLFF
TRBJ1-5 | . | TRBV7-2 | . | TGTGCCAGCAGCTTAAACCAGATCAATCAGCCCCAGCATTTT | CASSLNQINQPQHF
TRBJ2-7 | few | TRBV5-6 | . | TGTGCCAGCAGCTTGTATCACGCAGGTATTTCCTACGAGCAGTACTTC | CASSLYHAGISYEQYF
TRBJ1-2 | few | TRBV5-1 | . | TGCGCCAGCAGCCCCCTGGGGGCTAGCTATGGCTACACCTTC | CASSPLGASYGYTF
TRBJ2-1 | . | TRBV15 | . | TGTGCCACCAGCAGAGATCAGAATGAGCAGTTCTTC | CATSRDQNEQFF
TRBJ2-1 | once | TRBV24-1 | . | TGTGCCACCAGTGATTGGGGGGCGGGAGTCTACAATGAGCAGTTCTTC | CATSDWGAGVYNEQFF
TRBJ2-1 | . | TRBV11-2 | . | TGTGCCAGCAGCAAAGAGCGGGTAGGTGAGCAGTTCTTC | CASSKERVGEQFF
TRBJ2-1 | . | TRBV14 | TRBD1 | TGTGCCAGCAGCCAAGTTCGGACAGGGGGCGCAAATTACTACAATGAGCAGTTCTTC | CASSQVRTGGANYYNEQFF
TRBJ2-2 | . | TRBV18 | . | TGTGCCAGCTCACCCCAGGGAAAAGGGAACACCGGGGAGCTGTTTTTT | CASSPQGKGNTGELFF
TRBJ1-2 | . | TRBV28 | . | TGTGCCAGCACCACGTCAGGAACCCTCTATGGCTACACCTTC | CASTTSGTLYGYTF
TRBJ2-3 | . | TRBV11-2 | . | TGTGCCAGCAGCTTAGGGTCGACAGGTGGCACAGATACGCAGTATTTT | CASSLGSTGGTDTQYF
TRBJ2-1 | . | TRBV10-3 | TRBD1 | TGTGCCATCAGTGAGTCCATAGGGACAGCTCTCTCCTACAATGAGCAGTTCTTC | CAISESIGTALSYNEQFF
TRBJ2-1 | . | TRBV14 | TRBD1 | TGTGCCAGCAGCTATGGACAGGGTTACAATGAGCAGTTCTTC | CASSYGQGYNEQFF